A selection of T cell receptor beta chains follows, all from one sample in a study of blood T cell repertoires in COVID-19. The assay was immunoSEQ multiplex PCR, and TCRdb's table has in-frame clones only and misses some. Here the sample spans some 45,000 clones, approximately 88% being singletons. The sample taken for sequencing was peripheral blood. These receptors originate from a man aged 55 to 70 with active COVID-19. Each CDR3 is given with its conserved first and last residue.

v_gene,j_gene,CDR3aa
TRBV4-1,TRBJ2-7,CASSLGQVSYEQYF
TRBV18,TRBJ2-4,CASSPRDRVHIQYF
TRBV28,TRBJ2-2,CASSSARVSGTGELFF
TRBV11-2,TRBJ2-3,CASSSDGTGADTQYF
TRBV10-3,TRBJ2-5,CAISDSGQEETQYF
TRBV28,TRBJ2-7,CASSSASGSKQYF
TRBV5-1,TRBJ2-7,CASRLDLASTYEQYF
TRBV6-5,TRBJ1-2,CASVGDRENYGYTF
TRBV18,TRBJ2-1,CATRVNEQFF
TRBV5-4,TRBJ2-1,CASSPTEASNHEQFF
TRBV5-1,TRBJ1-1,CASSLSGQGANTEAFF
TRBV10-3,TRBJ2-3,CAISPREISTDTQYF
TRBV3-1/TRBV3-2,TRBJ2-3,CASSNGGGSLTDTQYF
TRBV3-1/TRBV3-2,TRBJ1-2,CASRDSFYGYTF
TRBV4-2,TRBJ2-1,CASSLGGGDEQFF
TRBV6-5,TRBJ2-1,CASSYYGSEQFF
TRBV7-3,TRBJ2-1,CASSLTNSNEQFF
TRBV7-9,TRBJ1-1,CASSSQTGAVTEAFF
TRBV4-1,TRBJ1-6,CASSQIAGTDNSPLHF
TRBV28,TRBJ2-1,CASTTGQGPFEQFF
TRBV5-1,TRBJ2-7,CASSSLTGSYEQYF
TRBV2,TRBJ1-5,CASRGVTGILSQHF
TRBV6-6,TRBJ2-7,CASSPQSETRPSSYEQYF
TRBV10-2,TRBJ2-7,CASSENTNYEQYF
TRBV4-1,TRBJ1-1,CASGYREGTEAFF
TRBV7-2,TRBJ2-7,CASSLVLRGAYEQYF
TRBV7-2,TRBJ2-1,CASSLDAGWNEQFF
TRBV6-6,TRBJ2-5,CASEGLGETQYF
TRBV28,TRBJ2-7,CASSWREVGEQYF
TRBV5-6,TRBJ1-2,CASSLTANYGYTF
TRBV6-4,TRBJ2-1,CASSDSGGRYNEQFF
TRBV2,TRBJ2-3,CASRDRESTDTQYF
TRBV28,TRBJ2-7,CASTEGGAAYEQYF
TRBV7-2,TRBJ1-3,CASSDIDEEGRRNTIYF
TRBV19,TRBJ2-1,CASSIDLTGGHNEQFF
TRBV9,TRBJ1-5,CASSKGVGMEGNQPQHF
TRBV3-1/TRBV3-2,TRBJ1-6,CASSAPPQGSNSPLHF